This T cell receptor beta chain was identified in a study of shared clonotypes between healthy human individuals. Broader study findings: Only blood samples were collected, and tissue repertoires likely differ.

CDR3 size: 14 residues. Looked up from germline, CDR1 is MNHNS and CDR2 is SASEGT. Trimming shortened V by 7 bases and J by 5 bases, and 17 bases separated the two germline ends. Method: immunoSEQ multiplex PCR; TCRdb's copy keeps in-frame clones and lacks some. Here the sample spans some 2.3 million clones, approximately 95% being singletons. A word on this clone: Its antigen is not known.

The investigators split CD4+ cells into a CD45RA+ naive subset and a CD45RA-negative memory subset. The sample comprised naive CD4+ T cells from PBMCs. Subset given: CD45RA+ positively selected. V gene TRBV6-1 combines with J gene TRBJ1-2; D unresolved. The receptor was isolated from a man between 18 and 35 years old in good health. Some clones in this sample may be carry-over from other donors' samples. In nucleotides, the CDR3 is TGTGCCAGCACCGCCTCGATTCGCTCTTATGGCTACACCTTC. Residues: CASTASIRSYGYTF.